This T cell receptor beta chain was profiled in a study of blood T cell repertoires in COVID-19. Study background: COVID-19 samples from acute and convalescent phases originated in the United States, Italy and Spain. The cDNA or gDNA used as material had been derived from T cells, B-cell-depleted T cells, or PBMCs.

One Seattle source followed patients from active infection through their disease course. As originally analysed: Amplification with reference gene primers provided the estimates of nucleated cell counts. Data came from immunoSEQ multiplex PCR; TCRdb stores just in-frame clones and leaves some out. Clone size and the V and J calls come from that table; the DNA yielded D and trimming. The data show a few hundred thousand clones, roughly 90% seen once. Losses at the gene ends were 4 bases for V and 1 base for J; bases not matched to a gene: 4. Germline loops: CDR1 SGDLS, CDR2 YYNGEE. The CDR3 is 15 amino acids.

Sequences were obtained from peripheral blood. This sequence originates from a woman aged 55 to 70 with COVID-19, enrolled during active disease. This chain connects TRBV9 to TRBJ1-1; 10 bases agree with TRBD1. The CDR3: CASSTRDRGNTEAFF. For the CDR3, the DNA is TGTGCCAGCAGCACCCGGGACAGGGGGAACACTGAAGCTTTCTTT.